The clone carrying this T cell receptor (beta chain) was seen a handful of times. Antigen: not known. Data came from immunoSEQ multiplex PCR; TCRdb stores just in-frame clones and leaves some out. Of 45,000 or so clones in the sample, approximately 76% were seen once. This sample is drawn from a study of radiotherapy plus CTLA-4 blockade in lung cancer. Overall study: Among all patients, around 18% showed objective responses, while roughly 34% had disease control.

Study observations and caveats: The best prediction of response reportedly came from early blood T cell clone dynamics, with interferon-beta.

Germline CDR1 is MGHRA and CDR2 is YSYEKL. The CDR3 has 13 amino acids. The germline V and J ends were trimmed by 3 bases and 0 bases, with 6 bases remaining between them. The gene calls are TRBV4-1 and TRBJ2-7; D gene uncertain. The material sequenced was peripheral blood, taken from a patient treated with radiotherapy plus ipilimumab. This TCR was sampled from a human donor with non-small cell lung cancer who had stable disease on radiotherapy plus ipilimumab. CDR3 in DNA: TGCGCCAGCAGCCAGTTAAGCTCCTACGAGCAGTACTTC. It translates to CASSQLSSYEQYF.